This T cell receptor beta chain derives from a study of T cell responses to AZD1222 COVID-19 vaccine. Study-wide results and limits: Just a handful of people given AZD1222 tested seropositive at baseline.

With respect to this clone: The antigen is not known.

The CDR3 extends over 14 amino acids. CDR1 is LGHNA and CDR2 is YSLEER in the germline V gene. The junction had 3 bases not matched to a gene; V was cut back by 5 bases and J by 3 bases. The method was immunoSEQ multiplex PCR; TCRdb's version includes in-frame clones alone and lacks a portion of them. The data contain 250,000 to 300,000 clones, approximately 94% of them singletons. This receptor was identified in an adult who received the AZD1222 COVID-19 vaccine. This chain joins TRBV4-3 and TRBJ1-3; 8 positions agree with TRBD1. The source material was peripheral blood, sampled 28 days after the second AZD1222 dose. CDR3 loop: CASSTTGGGNTIYF. The CDR3, as DNA: TGCGCCAGCAGCACAACAGGGGGTGGAAACACCATATATTTT.